A single sample is the source of the 13 T cell receptor beta chains below, sequenced in a study of control samples from healthy donors and cancer patients. Sequenced by immunoSEQ multiplex PCR; TCRdb stores in-frame clones only, minus some. The sample lists 120,000 or so clones; around 90% were seen once. The sample was blood. The source of these receptors is a man younger than 35 in good health.

The chain joins TRBV14 to TRBJ1-5; D is undetermined. This CDR3 region has 13 residues. CDR1 is SGHDN, CDR2 FVKESK, per germline. V lost 3 bases, J lost 3 bases, and 6 bases lay in between. The CDR3: CASSQGFNQPQHF. CDR3 bases: TGTGCCAGCAGCCAGGGGTTCAATCAGCCCCAGCATTTT.

In the case of this clone: The same CDR3 is also encoded by other DNA sequences in this sample. The chain carries TRBV24-1 and TRBJ2-5; D may be TRBD2 (6 bases). Germline assignment: CDR1 KGHDR and CDR2 SFDVKD. This CDR3 has 14 residues. Trimming removed 5 bases from V and 4 bases from J, with 13 bases in between. Here the CDR3 reads CATSALGGLETQYF. The CDR3 coding sequence is TGTGCCACCAGTGCCCTAGGAGGGCTAGAGACCCAGTACTTC.

This clone occurred a few times. V and J are TRBV19 and TRBJ1-3, with 8 bases aligning to TRBD1. Germline loops: CDR1 LNHDA, CDR2 SQIVND (reference sequence). The V segment lost 7 bases and the J segment 0 bases; nucleotides outside the gene matches: 5. This CDR3 has 15 residues. The CDR3 region has the DNA TGTGCCAGTATTCCGGACAGGGACTCTGGAAACACCATATATTTT. Protein: CASIPDRDSGNTIYF.

For this clone: Sequence at one end of the junction differs from germline and may be a read error. The genes are TRBV4-1 and TRBJ2-7; D may be TRBD2 (6 bases). This CDR3 has 15 residues. Germline lookup yields CDR1 MGHRA and CDR2 YSYEKL. The CDR3 loop is CASSQGGVFGSEQYF. CDR3 nucleotides: TGCGCCAGCAGTCAAGGCGGGGTTTTTGGGTCCGAGCAGTACTTC.

The V gene is TRBV28, the J gene TRBJ2-7; 7 nucleotides match TRBD1. The CDR3 length is 15 residues. Trimming cost V 5 bases and J 5 bases; bases outside gene matches: 12. Looked up from germline, CDR1 is MDHEN and CDR2 is SYDVKM. The CDR3 nucleotides read TGTGCCAGCAGTCCCTTTTACAGGGGCGAACACGAGCAGTACTTC. This sequence encodes CASSPFYRGEHEQYF.

Only one count was recorded for this clone. The CDR3 DNA follows: TGTGCCAGCAGTCTAGGACAGGGTCGTCAAGAGACCCAGTACTTC. It encodes CASSLGQGRQETQYF. V usage is TRBV28 and J usage is TRBJ2-5; the match to TRBD1 covers 8 bases. The V gene end was trimmed by 5 bases and the J gene end by 2 bases; junction bases not matched to a gene: 7. This CDR3 spans 15 amino acids. Germline CDR1 reads MDHEN; CDR2 reads SYDVKM.

The chain recombines TRBV28 with TRBJ2-7, with 9 bases aligning to TRBD2. Germline V lookup: CDR1 MDHEN, CDR2 SYDVKM. V trimming: 9 bases; J trimming: 3 bases; junction bases outside the gene matches: 3. CDR3 length: 12 residues. CDR3 protein: CASGRGGYEQYF. Here the CDR3 DNA reads TGTGCCAGTGGGCGGGGGGGCTACGAGCAGTACTTC.

This clone was picked up one time. The gene calls are TRBV4-1 and TRBJ2-4; D remains unclear. The V end was cut by 3 bases, the J end by 0 bases, with 9 bases between. From germline, CDR1 is MGHRA and CDR2 YSYEKL. The CDR3 is 15 residues long. The CDR3 here is CASSQERTAKNIQYF. The CDR3 region has the DNA TGCGCCAGCAGCCAGGAACGGACAGCCAAAAACATTCAGTACTTC.

This chain uses TRBV28 with TRBJ2-7; 12 nucleotides align to TRBD2. The CDR3 contains 13 residues. The V gene end was trimmed by 9 bases and the J gene end by 4 bases; junction bases not matched to a gene: 4. Germline assignment: CDR1 MDHEN and CDR2 SYDVKM. CDR3 loop: CASGLAGTYEQYV. Written as DNA, the CDR3 is TGTGCCAGTGGACTAGCGGGAACGTACGAGCAGTACGTC.

The V and J genes are TRBV14 and TRBJ2-2; 11 positions agree with TRBD2. The CDR3 runs 16 residues. V was clipped by 5 bases and J by 4 bases; unmatched bases: 6. Germline V lookup: CDR1 SGHDN, CDR2 FVKESK. Here the CDR3 reads CASSEYGLAGTGELFF. The CDR3 nucleotides read TGTGCCAGCAGCGAATACGGACTAGCGGGCACCGGGGAGCTGTTTTTT.

The V and J genes are TRBV9 and TRBJ2-2; D may be TRBD1 or TRBD2 (6 bases each). The CDR3 length is 15 residues. The ends were cut back, 5 bases at V and 3 bases at J, with 14 bases in the middle. Germline CDR1 is SGDLS and CDR2 is YYNGEE. The CDR3 nucleotides are TGTGCCAGCAGTAGCGGACAGATTGACACCGGGGAGCTGTTTTTT. Translation gives CASSSGQIDTGELFF.

The chain recombines TRBV6-1 with TRBJ1-6; perhaps TRBD1 as D (5 bases). The germline CDR1 and CDR2 sequences are MNHNS and SASEGT. Between the trimmed V and J ends, which lost 2 bases and 5 bases, there was a span of 10 bases. The CDR3 sequence is 15 residues long. This CDR3 is CASSEHQGNNSPLHF. CDR3 DNA: TGTGCCAGCAGTGAACACCAGGGAAATAATTCACCCCTCCACTTT.

This chain joins TRBV7-8 and TRBJ2-2, with TRBD2 identical over 9 bases. Germline values: CDR1 SGHVS, CDR2 FQNEAQ. The CDR3 has 15 residues. Trimming at V came to 4 bases and at J to 6 bases, leaving 6 bases not matched to a gene. The CDR3 protein is CASSYYSGSAGELFF. In DNA, the CDR3 is TGTGCCAGCAGCTACTATAGCGGGAGCGCCGGGGAGCTGTTTTTT.